This T cell receptor (beta chain) was profiled in a study of control samples from healthy donors and cancer patients. Repertoires were generated with immunoSEQ multiplex PCR, while TCRdb's copy carries only in-frame clones and drops some. The repertoire includes 100,000 to 150,000 clones, about 87% of them detected once, and about 2.7% sits in the top ten. This CDR3 spans 15 amino acids. Germline V gene data show CDR1 as MNHEY and CDR2 as SVGAGI. V lost 6 bases and J lost 7; bases outside the gene matches: 9. Sample: blood. The source of this sequence is a man aged 55-75 years in good health. The chain combines TRBV6-5 with TRBJ1-6; 7 positions agree with TRBD1. The CDR3 nucleotides are TGTGCCAGCAGAACCCCTCAGGGGGAGAATTCACCCCTCCACTTT. It codes for CASRTPQGENSPLHF.